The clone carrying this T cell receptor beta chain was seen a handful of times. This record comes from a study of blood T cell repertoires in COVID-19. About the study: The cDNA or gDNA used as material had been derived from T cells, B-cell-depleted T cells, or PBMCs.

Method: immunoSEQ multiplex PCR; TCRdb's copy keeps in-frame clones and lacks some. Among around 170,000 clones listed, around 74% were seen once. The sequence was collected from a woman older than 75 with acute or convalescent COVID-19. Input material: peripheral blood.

This CDR3 is CASGLVRSGSYEQYF. The CDR3 DNA reads as TGTGCTAGTGGTTTGGTAAGGAGCGGGAGTTACGAGCAGTACTTC. J is TRBJ2-7 and V is TRBV12-5, with TRBD2 matching 8 bases. J was trimmed by 4 bases and V by 0 bases; bases with no gene match: 5. The CDR3 length is 15 residues. Germline-derived CDR1 and CDR2 are LGHNT and FRNRAP.